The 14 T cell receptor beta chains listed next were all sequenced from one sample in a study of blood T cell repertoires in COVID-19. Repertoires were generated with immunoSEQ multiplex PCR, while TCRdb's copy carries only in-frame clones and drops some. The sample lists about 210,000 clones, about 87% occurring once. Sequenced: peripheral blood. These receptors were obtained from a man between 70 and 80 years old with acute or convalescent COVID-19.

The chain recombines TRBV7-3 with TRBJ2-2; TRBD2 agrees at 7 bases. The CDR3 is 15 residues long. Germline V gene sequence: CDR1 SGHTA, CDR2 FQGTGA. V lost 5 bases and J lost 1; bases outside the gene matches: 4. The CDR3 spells CASSLASGNTGELFF. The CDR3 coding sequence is TGTGCCAGCAGCCTAGCTAGCGGGAACACCGGGGAGCTGTTTTTT.

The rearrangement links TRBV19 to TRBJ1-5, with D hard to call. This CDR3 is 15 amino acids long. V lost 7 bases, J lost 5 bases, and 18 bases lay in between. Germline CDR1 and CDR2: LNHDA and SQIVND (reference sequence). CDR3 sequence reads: CASKGAAAGHQPQHF. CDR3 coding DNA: TGTGCCAGTAAAGGAGCGGCGGCCGGGCATCAGCCCCAGCATTTT.

The CDR3 nucleotides read TGTGCCAGCAGTGAAGTCGCAGATACGCAGTATTTT. This translates into CASSEVADTQYF. The V gene is TRBV6-1, the J gene TRBJ2-3; D gene unclear. V was clipped by 1 base and J by 4 bases, with 3 bases between them. This CDR3 has 12 residues. Germline V gene data show CDR1 as MNHNS and CDR2 as SASEGT.

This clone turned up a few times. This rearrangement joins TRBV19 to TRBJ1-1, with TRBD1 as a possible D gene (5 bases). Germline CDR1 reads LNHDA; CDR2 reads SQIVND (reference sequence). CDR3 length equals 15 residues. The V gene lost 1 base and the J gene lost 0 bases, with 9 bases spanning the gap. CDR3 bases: TGTGCCAGTAGTATAGGACAGAACTTGAACACTGAAGCTTTCTTT. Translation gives CASSIGQNLNTEAFF.

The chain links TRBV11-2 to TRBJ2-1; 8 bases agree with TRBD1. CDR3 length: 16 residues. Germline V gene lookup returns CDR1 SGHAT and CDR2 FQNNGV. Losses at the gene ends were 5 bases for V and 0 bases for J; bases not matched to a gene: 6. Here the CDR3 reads CASSIDRGFSYNEQFF. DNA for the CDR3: TGTGCCAGCAGCATTGACAGGGGCTTCTCCTACAATGAGCAGTTCTTC.

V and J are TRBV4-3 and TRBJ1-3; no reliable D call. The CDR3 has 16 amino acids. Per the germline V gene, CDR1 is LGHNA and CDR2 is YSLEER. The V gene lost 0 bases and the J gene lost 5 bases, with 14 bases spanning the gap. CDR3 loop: CASSQELEDYRNTIYF. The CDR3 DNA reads TGCGCCAGCAGCCAAGAGTTGGAGGATTATAGAAACACCATATATTTT.

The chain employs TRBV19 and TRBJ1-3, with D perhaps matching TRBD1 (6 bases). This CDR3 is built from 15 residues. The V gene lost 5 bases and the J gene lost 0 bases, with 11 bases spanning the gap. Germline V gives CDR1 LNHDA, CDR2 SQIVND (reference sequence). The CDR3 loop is CASSADRRSGNTIYF. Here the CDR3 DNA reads TGTGCCAGTAGTGCCGACAGGCGCTCTGGAAACACCATATATTTT.

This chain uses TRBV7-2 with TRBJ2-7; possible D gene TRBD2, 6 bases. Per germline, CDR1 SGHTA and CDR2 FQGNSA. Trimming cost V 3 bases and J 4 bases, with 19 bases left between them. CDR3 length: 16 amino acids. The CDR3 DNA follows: TGTGCCAGCAGCTTGGGGGGAGGAAATCTGTGGTACGAGCAGTACTTC. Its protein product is CASSLGGGNLWYEQYF.

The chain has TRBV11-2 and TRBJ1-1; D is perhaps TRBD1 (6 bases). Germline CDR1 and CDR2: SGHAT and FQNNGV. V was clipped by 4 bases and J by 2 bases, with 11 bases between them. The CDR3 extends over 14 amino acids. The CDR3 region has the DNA TGTGCCAGCAGCTGGACAGTCCTTAACACTGAAGCTTTCTTT. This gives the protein CASSWTVLNTEAFF.

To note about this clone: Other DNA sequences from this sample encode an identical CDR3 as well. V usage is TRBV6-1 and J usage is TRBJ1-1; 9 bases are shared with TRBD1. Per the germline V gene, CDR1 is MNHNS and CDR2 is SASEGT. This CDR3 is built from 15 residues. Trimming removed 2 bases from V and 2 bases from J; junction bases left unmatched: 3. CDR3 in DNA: TGTGCCAGCAGTGAAACAGGGGGCGTAAACACTGAAGCTTTCTTT. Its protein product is CASSETGGVNTEAFF.

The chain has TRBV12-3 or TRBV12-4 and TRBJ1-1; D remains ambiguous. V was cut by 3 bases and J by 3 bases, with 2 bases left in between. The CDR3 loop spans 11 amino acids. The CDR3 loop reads CASSFDTEAFF. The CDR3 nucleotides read TGTGCCAGCAGTTTCGACACTGAAGCTTTCTTT.

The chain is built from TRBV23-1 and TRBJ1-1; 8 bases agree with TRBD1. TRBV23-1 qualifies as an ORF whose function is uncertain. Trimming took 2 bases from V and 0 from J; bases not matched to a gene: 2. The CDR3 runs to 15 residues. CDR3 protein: CASSQEDRVNTEAFF. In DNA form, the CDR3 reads TGCGCCAGCAGTCAAGAGGACAGGGTGAACACTGAAGCTTTCTTT.

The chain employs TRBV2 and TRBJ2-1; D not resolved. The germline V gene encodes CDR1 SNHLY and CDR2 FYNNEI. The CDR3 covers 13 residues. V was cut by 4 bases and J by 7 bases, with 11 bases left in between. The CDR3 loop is CASSVNSGNEQFF. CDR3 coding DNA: TGTGCCAGCAGTGTTAACTCCGGGAATGAGCAGTTCTTC.

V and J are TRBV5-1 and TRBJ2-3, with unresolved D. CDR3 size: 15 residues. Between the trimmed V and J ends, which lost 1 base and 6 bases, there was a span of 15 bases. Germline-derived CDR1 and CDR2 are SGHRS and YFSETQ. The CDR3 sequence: CASSLFTTSADTQYF. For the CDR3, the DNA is TGCGCCAGCAGCTTGTTTACTACCTCGGCGGATACGCAGTATTTT.